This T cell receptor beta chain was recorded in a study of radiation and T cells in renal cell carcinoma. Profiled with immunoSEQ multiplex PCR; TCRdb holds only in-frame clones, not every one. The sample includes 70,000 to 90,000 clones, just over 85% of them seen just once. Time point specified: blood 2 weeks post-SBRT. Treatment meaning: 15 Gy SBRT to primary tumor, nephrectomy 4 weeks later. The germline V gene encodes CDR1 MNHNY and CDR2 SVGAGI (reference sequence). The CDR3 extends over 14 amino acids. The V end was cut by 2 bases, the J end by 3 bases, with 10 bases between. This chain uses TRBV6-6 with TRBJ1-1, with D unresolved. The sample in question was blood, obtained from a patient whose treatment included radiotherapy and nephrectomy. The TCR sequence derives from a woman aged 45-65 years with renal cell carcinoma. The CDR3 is CASSYPPSDTEAFF. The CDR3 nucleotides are TGTGCCAGCAGTTACCCCCCGTCGGACACTGAAGCTTTCTTT.